These 5 T cell receptor beta chains were all obtained from the same sample, sequenced in a study of identifying expanded T cells in peripheral blood. Clones were read by immunoSEQ multiplex PCR, and TCRdb kept only the in-frame ones, dropping some. The sample shows about 91,000 clones, roughly 90% of them seen only once. The sequenced sample was blood. The receptors were gathered from a person aged 18 to 69 in good health.

This chain joins TRBV15 and TRBJ1-2; D not certain. CDR3 length: 12 residues. Per the germline V gene, CDR1 is LNHNV and CDR2 is YYDKDF (reference sequence). Trimming left V 3 bases short and J 4 bases short, with 6 bases between. The CDR3 nucleotides are TGTGCCACCAGCAGGGACTCCTATGGCTACACCTTC. This translates into CATSRDSYGYTF.

The V gene is TRBV28, the J gene TRBJ2-7; TRBD1 agrees at 7 bases. After removal of 3 bases from V and 2 bases from J, the junction contained 7 bases not matched to a gene. Germline-derived CDR1 and CDR2 are MDHEN and SYDVKM. The CDR3 totals 15 residues. CDR3 sequence (DNA): TGTGCCAGCAGTTTTCGGACAGGAAACCCCTACGAGCAGTACTTC. The encoded protein is CASSFRTGNPYEQYF.

The rearrangement links TRBV4-1 to TRBJ1-5; no clear D. With 0 bases removed from V and 3 bases from J, the gap between germline ends came to 12 bases. Per germline, CDR1 MGHRA and CDR2 YSYEKL. The CDR3 has 16 amino acids. The DNA for the CDR3 is TGCGCCAGCAGCCAAGAAAAGAACATCCCCAATCAGCCCCAGCATTTT. The encoded protein is CASSQEKNIPNQPQHF.

The rearrangement joins TRBV6-6 to TRBJ1-5; TRBD1 is a possible D gene (6 bases). V was cut by 2 bases and J by 3 bases, with 11 bases left in between. This CDR3 is built from 15 residues. The germline V gene encodes CDR1 MNHNY and CDR2 SVGAGI (reference sequence). CDR3 region: CASSYLGGPNQPQHF. Here the CDR3 DNA reads TGTGCCAGCAGTTACCTAGGGGGGCCCAATCAGCCCCAGCATTTT.

The CDR3 is CASTLRTSGSYNEQFF. The CDR3 DNA is TGCGCCAGCACCCTCCGGACTAGCGGGAGTTACAATGAGCAGTTCTTC. The rearrangement uses TRBV5-1 and TRBJ2-1; TRBD2 matches 13 bases. V dropped 6 bases and J dropped 4; count of bases not matched to a gene: 7. Germline assignment: CDR1 SGHRS and CDR2 YFSETQ. The CDR3 is 16 residues long. The variable domain in full, with the rest retrieved from reference TRBV5-1 and TRBJ2-1, is KAGVTQTPRYLIKTRGQQVTLSCSPISGHRSVSWYQQTPGQGLQFLFEYFSETQRNKGNFPGRFSGRQFSNSRSEMNVSTLELGDSALYLCASTLRTSGSYNEQFFGPGTRLTVL.